Shown below are 22 T cell receptor beta chains from a single sample sequenced in a study of identical twins. TCRdb re-called the 5' RACE reads with MiXCR, one entry per CDR3 protein. The sample lists about 240,000 distinct CDR3 sequences, about 10% occurring once. The specimen sequenced was memory T cells sorted from blood. The receptor set was obtained from a man over 45 in good health.

This chain links TRBV10-3 with TRBJ2-5; 9 bases line up with TRBD2. After removal of 8 bases from V and 2 bases from J, the junction contained 9 bases not matched to a gene. This CDR3 has 15 residues. Germline V gives CDR1 ENHRY, CDR2 SYGVKD. CDR3 coding DNA: TGTGCCATCCGGGGAAGCGGGGGGAATCAAGAGACCCAGTACTTC. As protein: CAIRGSGGNQETQYF.

This chain links TRBV7-9 with TRBJ2-1; D remains ambiguous. There are 12 residues in the CDR3. The V gene's germline CDR1 is SEHNR and CDR2 FQNEAQ (reference sequence). The V and J ends lost 1 base and 5 bases respectively, with 3 bases between them. The CDR3 here is CASSLVNNEQFF. CDR3 sequence (DNA): TGTGCCAGCAGCTTAGTGAACAATGAGCAGTTCTTC.

This chain uses TRBV20-1 with TRBJ2-1; 15 bases map to TRBD2. The CDR3 spans 15 residues. The junction had 3 bases not matched to a gene; V was cut back by 5 bases and J by 4 bases. Germline V gene data show CDR1 as DFQATT and CDR2 as SNEGSKA (reference sequence). CDR3 coding DNA: TGCAGTGCTTCGGGACTAGCGGGGGGTTACAATGAGCAGTTCTTC. The encoded protein is CSASGLAGGYNEQFF.

This clonotype was observed many times. The rearrangement joins TRBV4-2 to TRBJ2-7; D is possibly TRBD1 (5 bases). Trimming removed 0 bases at V and 4 bases at J, with 16 bases between. The germline V gene encodes CDR1 LGHNA and CDR2 YNFKEQ. The CDR3 has 16 amino acids. The CDR3 loop is CASSQDAQGGLYEQYF. The CDR3 bases are TGTGCCAGCAGCCAAGATGCCCAGGGTGGCCTTTACGAGCAGTACTTC.

This clonotype turned up a few times. The chain links TRBV20-1 to TRBJ2-3; D is undetermined. Germline CDR1 DFQATT, CDR2 SNEGSKA (reference sequence). The germline V and J ends were trimmed by 0 bases and 0 bases, with 13 bases remaining between them. CDR3 length equals 16 residues. The CDR3: CSARDSHRSSTDTQYF. Written as DNA, the CDR3 is TGCAGTGCTAGAGATAGTCACCGGTCTAGCACAGATACGCAGTATTTT.

This clonotype was recorded at least ten times. The rearrangement joins TRBV14 to TRBJ2-7; 7 bases line up with TRBD2. This CDR3 has 13 amino acids. Germline CDR1 is SGHDN and CDR2 is FVKESK. Germline trimming cut 4 bases from V and 3 bases from J; bases unmatched to any gene: 3. The CDR3 DNA sequence: TGTGCCAGCAGCCCCGGGGGGATCTACGAGCAGTACTTC. This sequence encodes CASSPGGIYEQYF.

The chain combines TRBV6-2 or TRBV6-3 with TRBJ2-7, with 7 bases aligning to TRBD1. Germline lookup yields CDR1 MNHEY and CDR2 SVGEGT. The V segment lost 6 bases and the J segment 0 bases; nucleotides outside the gene matches: 2. The CDR3 totals 13 residues. The CDR3 loop reads CASRAGGSYEQYF. CDR3 in DNA: TGTGCCAGCAGGGCAGGGGGCTCCTACGAGCAGTACTTC.

CDR3: CASSTLGLAGEDTQYF. CDR3 bases: TGTGCCAGCAGCACCTTGGGACTAGCGGGGGAAGATACGCAGTATTTT. V usage is TRBV7-8 and J usage is TRBJ2-3, with 14 bases matching TRBD2. The CDR3 contains 16 residues. V gave up 5 bases and J gave up 5 bases; unmatched junction bases: 6. CDR1 and CDR2 from the germline V gene are SGHVS and FQNEAQ.

The V and J genes are TRBV2 and TRBJ2-2; D unclear. From germline, CDR1 is SNHLY and CDR2 FYNNEI. This CDR3 region has 15 residues. V was cut by 5 bases and J by 4 bases, with 14 bases left in between. CDR3 in amino acids: CASSRSAPFTGELFF. The CDR3 coding sequence is TGTGCCAGCAGTCGCTCGGCCCCCTTCACCGGGGAGCTGTTTTTT.

This clonotype was counted ten times or more. The gene calls are TRBV12-3 or TRBV12-4 and TRBJ1-5; weak D call: TRBD1 (6 bases). With 5 bases removed from V and 0 bases from J, the gap between germline ends came to 11 bases. The CDR3 runs to 15 residues. The CDR3 region has the DNA TGTGCCAGCAGTACCACAGGGTATAGCAATCAGCCCCAGCATTTT. As protein: CASSTTGYSNQPQHF.

The table lists this clonotype with many counts. The rearrangement uses TRBV9 and TRBJ2-7; D unresolved. The CDR3 sequence is 15 residues long. The V gene lost 0 bases and the J gene lost 0 bases, with 10 bases spanning the gap. In germline, CDR1 is SGDLS, CDR2 YYNGEE. This CDR3 reads CASSVALGSSYEQYF. The CDR3 DNA is TGTGCCAGCAGCGTAGCTTTGGGCAGCTCCTACGAGCAGTACTTC.

This clonotype was recorded at least ten times. This rearrangement joins TRBV20-1 to TRBJ2-3; tentatively, D is TRBD1 (5 bases). Germline V lookup: CDR1 DFQATT, CDR2 SNEGSKA (reference sequence). The CDR3 length is 13 residues. V lost 4 bases to trimming and J lost 4 bases, with 12 bases between them. CDR3 in DNA: TGCAGTGCTAACTGGAAAGGGGCAGATACGCAGTATTTT. Amino acids: CSANWKGADTQYF.

This clonotype has ten or more counts. The rearrangement links TRBV4-3 to TRBJ2-2; D may correspond to TRBD1 or TRBD2 (7 bases each). V shed 3 bases and J shed 3 bases, with 20 bases lying between them. The V gene's germline CDR1 is LGHNA and CDR2 YSLEER. The length of the CDR3 is 18 residues. The CDR3 DNA follows: TGCGCCAGCAGCCAGGGAGGGTACAGGGGCGCCTACACCGGGGAGCTGTTTTTT. Its translation: CASSQGGYRGAYTGELFF.

This clonotype was seen many times. The chain uses TRBV7-8 and TRBJ2-1, with 10 bases matching TRBD1. CDR1 is SGHVS, CDR2 FQNEAQ, per germline. There are 19 residues in the CDR3. V lost 3 bases, J lost 0 bases, and 11 bases stayed unmatched. The CDR3 DNA follows: TGTGCCAGCAGCTTGACCGGGACAGGGGTGACGAGCTCCTACAATGAGCAGTTCTTC. This codes for CASSLTGTGVTSSYNEQFF.

The chain is built from TRBV5-1 and TRBJ2-1; 11 nucleotides line up with TRBD2. V lost 1 base, J lost 6 bases, and 6 bases stayed unmatched. This CDR3 is built from 16 residues. Germline V gives CDR1 SGHRS, CDR2 YFSETQ. The DNA for the CDR3 is TGCGCCAGCAGCTTGATAGCGGGGGGGTCTCTCAATGAGCAGTTCTTC. This codes for CASSLIAGGSLNEQFF.

This clonotype was seen ten or more times. V and J are TRBV11-2 and TRBJ2-1; D is perhaps TRBD1 (5 bases). The CDR3 extends over 13 amino acids. Deletions cut 1 base from V and 10 bases from J, with 11 bases between. Germline-derived CDR1 and CDR2 are SGHAT and FQNNGV. CDR3 amino acids: CASSLVSGYEQFF. The CDR3 DNA sequence: TGTGCCAGCAGCTTAGTCTCAGGGTACGAGCAGTTCTTC.

This clonotype has ten or more counts. The genes are TRBV20-1 and TRBJ2-7; TRBD1 matches 10 bases. With 6 bases clipped from V and 5 bases from J, the junction kept 13 bases outside the gene matches. The CDR3 totals 15 residues. Germline V lookup: CDR1 DFQATT, CDR2 SNEGSKA (reference sequence). The CDR3 is CSARPGQGSGNEQYF. CDR3 nucleotide sequence: TGCAGTGCGCGGCCGGGACAGGGGAGCGGTAACGAGCAGTACTTC.

This chain joins TRBV11-1 and TRBJ1-6; weak D call: TRBD1 (6 bases). The V end lost 5 bases, the J end lost 6 bases, and 26 bases lay between the germline ends. Germline loops: CDR1 SGHAT, CDR2 FQDESV (reference sequence). This CDR3 has 19 residues. In nucleotides, the CDR3 is TGTGCCAGCAGCCAGGTCGGGTTTGGGGCAGGGGCCCTTAATTCACCCCTCCACTTT. Translating gives CASSQVGFGAGALNSPLHF.

The chain joins TRBV28 to TRBJ2-4, with D uncertain. Per the germline V gene, CDR1 is MDHEN and CDR2 is SYDVKM. The germline V and J ends were trimmed by 4 bases and 3 bases, with 7 bases remaining between them. The CDR3 consists of 13 residues. Here the CDR3 reads CASSSNGKNIQYF. CDR3 nucleotide sequence: TGTGCCAGCAGTTCAAATGGCAAAAACATTCAGTACTTC.

This chain links TRBV25-1 with TRBJ2-1; D tentatively fits TRBD1 or TRBD2 (5 bases each). V was clipped by 0 bases and J by 13 bases, with 10 bases between them. The germline V gene encodes CDR1 MGHDK and CDR2 SYGVNS. The CDR3 extends over 12 amino acids. CDR3 in DNA: TGTGCCAGCAGTGAATATGGGACGTCCCAGTTCTTC. Amino acids: CASSEYGTSQFF.

V gene TRBV30 combines with J gene TRBJ2-2, with 10 nucleotides matching TRBD1. The CDR3 loop spans 14 amino acids. J was trimmed by 5 bases and V by 5 bases; bases with no gene match: 5. The germline V gene has CDR1 GTSNPN and CDR2 SVGIG (reference sequence). The CDR3 DNA reads as TGTGCCTGGCAACGGACAGGGGGAACCGGGGAGCTGTTTTTT. This sequence encodes CAWQRTGGTGELFF.

CDR3 sequence (DNA): TGTGCCAGCAGCTCGCTGCAGGGGGTTTACTATGGCTACACCTTC. Its translation is CASSSLQGVYYGYTF. This sequence joins TRBV5-6 and TRBJ1-2; 7 nucleotides align to TRBD1. In germline, CDR1 is SGHDT, CDR2 YYEEEE. There are 15 residues in the CDR3. Trimming took 3 bases from V and 3 from J; bases not matched to a gene: 8.